Listed below are T cell receptor beta chains from one sample, sequenced in a study of blood T cell repertoires in COVID-19. Here immunoSEQ multiplex PCR was the method, and the copy in TCRdb shows in-frame clones only, minus some. The repertoire holds fewer than 60,000 clones, with 80% to 85% as singletons. Sequences were obtained from peripheral blood. The receptor source for this set is a man aged 25-45 years with COVID-19, enrolled during active disease. CDR3s include the opening cysteine and the closing phenylalanine or tryptophan. Each record gives: J gene, clone size, V gene, D gene, CDR3 DNA, CDR3 protein. D genes are given only for firm matches. Clone size is shown for a subset of rows, as once, few, many or a class of expanded clone.

TRBJ1-4	once	TRBV14	NA	TGTGCCAGCAGCCATCCACAGTTCGAAAAACTGTTTTTT	CASSHPQFEKLFF
TRBJ2-7	NA	TRBV5-6	TRBD2	TGTGCCAGCAGCTTGACAGCGGGGAGCTACGAGCAGTACTTC	CASSLTAGSYEQYF
TRBJ2-7	NA	TRBV6-1	TRBD1	TGTGCCAGCAGTGAAACAACAGGGGCCAGCTACGAGCAGTACTTC	CASSETTGASYEQYF
TRBJ2-7	NA	TRBV11-3	TRBD1	TGTGCCAGCAGCGCGGAGACAGGGTCGACCTACGAGCAGTACTTC	CASSAETGSTYEQYF
TRBJ1-1	NA	TRBV5-6	TRBD1	TGTGCCAGCAGCTTGGTACAGGGGACTGAAGCTTTCTTT	CASSLVQGTEAFF
TRBJ1-3	NA	TRBV3-1/TRBV3-2	NA	TGTGCCAGCAGCCAAGATAATGGAAACACCATATATTTT	CASSQDNGNTIYF
TRBJ2-1	NA	TRBV12-3/TRBV12-4	TRBD2	TGTGCCAGCAGTTCTAGCGGGAGCAATGAGCAGTTCTTC	CASSSSGSNEQFF
TRBJ1-2	NA	TRBV10-2	TRBD1	TGCGCCAGCAGTCCGGGACAGGAGTTTGGCTACACCTTC	CASSPGQEFGYTF
TRBJ1-2	NA	TRBV24-1	TRBD1	TGTGCCACCAGTGATTCCCAGGGGGCGAGGTATGGCTACACCTTC	CATSDSQGARYGYTF
TRBJ1-6	NA	TRBV2	NA	TGTGCCAGCAGTGCACAGGGTGGGTCACCCCTCCACTTT	CASSAQGGSPLHF
TRBJ1-2	once	TRBV28	NA	TGTGCCAGCAGCCTGGGCGGTGGGGGGATATATGGGTATGGCTACACCTTC	CASSLGGGGIYGYGYTF
TRBJ2-4	NA	TRBV6-5	NA	TGTGCCAGCAGGACTTACGGAACCAAAAACATTCAGTACTTC	CASRTYGTKNIQYF
TRBJ2-7	NA	TRBV7-2	NA	TGTGCCAGCAGCTTCGGGAGAGGAGACTCCTACGAGCAGTACTTC	CASSFGRGDSYEQYF
TRBJ2-2	NA	TRBV18	NA	TGTGCCAGCTCACCGCCGGGTGTGGGCACCGGGGAGCTGTTTTTT	CASSPPGVGTGELFF
TRBJ2-7	NA	TRBV5-8	TRBD1	TGTGCCAGCAGCTTTCGTGACAGGGAACGGAACGAGCAGTACTTC	CASSFRDRERNEQYF
TRBJ2-1	NA	TRBV19	TRBD1	TGTGCCAGTAGCGGACAGGGAGGTTGGAATGAGCAGTTCTTC	CASSGQGGWNEQFF
TRBJ2-7	few	TRBV6-6	TRBD2	TGTGCCAGCAATGGGGAGGGATACGAGCAGTACTTC	CASNGEGYEQYF
TRBJ1-3	NA	TRBV29-1	TRBD1	TGCAGCGTTGTTCCCCGACAGGGATCCGGAAACACCATATATTTT	CSVVPRQGSGNTIYF
TRBJ2-2	NA	TRBV9	NA	TGTGCCAGCAGCGTAGGTCCGCGGGGCACCGGGGAGCTGTTTTTT	CASSVGPRGTGELFF
TRBJ1-4	NA	TRBV5-1	TRBD1	TGCGCCAGCGGGATGACAGGGAGTAATGAAAAACTGTTTTTT	CASGMTGSNEKLFF